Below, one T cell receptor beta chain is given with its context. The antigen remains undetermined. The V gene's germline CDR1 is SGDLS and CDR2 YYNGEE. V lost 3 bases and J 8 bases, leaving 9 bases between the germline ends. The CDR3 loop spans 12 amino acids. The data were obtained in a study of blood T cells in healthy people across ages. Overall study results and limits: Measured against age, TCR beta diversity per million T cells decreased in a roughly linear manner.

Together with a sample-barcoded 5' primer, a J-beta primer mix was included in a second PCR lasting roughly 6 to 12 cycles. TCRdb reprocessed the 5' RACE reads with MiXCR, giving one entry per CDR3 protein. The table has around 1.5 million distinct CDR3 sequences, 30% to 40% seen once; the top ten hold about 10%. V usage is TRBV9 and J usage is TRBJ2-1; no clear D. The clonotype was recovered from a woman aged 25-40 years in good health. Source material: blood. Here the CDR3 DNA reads TGTGCCAGCAGCGGAAATAGTGATGAGCAGTTCTTC. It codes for CASSGNSDEQFF.